Included here is one T cell receptor beta chain sequence, with context. The clone's antigen remains unknown. The cohort was made up of approximately 670 healthy bone marrow donors. At the time of sampling, every cohort member was nominally healthy, though immune exposures that went unrecorded were likely present. The donor was CMV seropositive and was included in the group of 250 to 300 seropositive cohort members. Every donor gave a peripheral blood sample, and the peripheral blood mononuclear cells from that sample were used for TCR beta sequencing. Genomic DNA was extracted from the blood cell samples with the Qiagen DNeasy Blood Extraction Kit. This entry comes from a study of cytomegalovirus exposure and HLA in healthy donors (TCRdb year 2017). The study in broad terms: An earlier analysis of about 560 of the donors reported roughly 300 Gb of sequence data and 95 million to 130 million unique TCR beta sequences obtained from approximately 180 million T cells. An early release covering 550 to 650 HLA-typed donors comprised approximately 300 gigabases of sequencing data and some 79 million unique TCR sequences. Of the roughly 420 genotyped donors, 81% were placed in the genetic ancestry cluster associated with self-reported Caucasian donors. The study aimed to test whether cataloging public T cell receptors could reveal signatures of past pathogen exposure. The study used immunosequencing to profile the T cell repertoires of 670 or so subjects and linked those repertoires to cytomegalovirus serostatus. Along with the roughly 670-subject first cohort, a separate validation cohort of over a hundred different subjects was used. To predict cytomegalovirus infection status, the study combined high-throughput TCR immunosequencing, statistical association of individual TCRs with disease status, and machine learning. A later analysis re-analyzed previously published TCR beta repertoires from 650 to 800 donors and added high-resolution HLA genotyping to study TCR occurrence patterns. Rather than using new phenotypic data, the later analysis identified candidate immune exposures from TCR beta sequences and from how often those sequences occurred across donors. An earlier analysis of fewer than 700 of the donors applied high-throughput TCR beta sequencing to assess whether each TCR beta V gene segment acted as functional or pseudogenic. Donor age, sex, ethnicity and CMV serostatus were compiled alongside the repertoire data. In a later genetic analysis, genome-wide SNP genotypes for 398 of the 666 donors were used, and that subset was treated as a discovery cohort. All discovery cohort repertoires had been generated on a single sequencing platform. HLA typing included class I and class II loci at four-digit resolution. The number of donors typed differed by locus, with about 620-630 for A, B, C, DRB1 and DQB1, approximately 500 for DQA1, 600 to 610 for DPA1, and under 490 for DPB1. About five DR-DQ haplotypes were treated as single units for association and clustering because of strong linkage in the cohort. Among approximately 370 genotyped donors of the cohort, an average of around 250,000 unique TCR beta nucleotide sequences was sequenced per donor, of which roughly 18% were non-productive. The paper's findings and limits, for the study overall: An association between a missense DCLRE1C variant and V-gene and J-gene trimming of TCR beta chains was found in a later genetic analysis and replicated in an independent cohort. A later analysis associated about 16,000 TCR beta sequences with specific HLA alleles at a false discovery rate of 0.05. A later genetic analysis reported fewer N-insertions in productive TCRs among donors in an Asian-associated ancestry cluster than the roughly 700-donor mean. When HLA alleles, especially DR and DQ, strongly co-occurred, attributing TCR associations to individual alleles was difficult. Correlated functional status among segregating V segments might reflect linkage disequilibrium, but an unknown experimental factor could not be ruled out. In this cohort, only TCR beta chains were sequenced, and detectable features were limited by the absence of alpha or paired-chain data. In a later analysis, most CMV-associated TCR beta chains were found to appear HLA-restricted, with HLA associations seemingly driven largely by CMV exposure. In a later analysis, TCR association rates were found to vary across HLA loci, with the most associated TCRs seen for DRB1 alleles and the fewest for HLA-C alleles. The earlier analysis of around 600 of the donors excluded over 15 rarely observed V segments, including chromosome 9 orphons, because counts were too low. Across donors, most TCR sequences were observed very rarely, whereas some public TCRs were present in many individuals. Because HLA typing was unavailable for some donors at each locus, only the typed subset was used in association tests. A later analysis found that HLA-associated TCR beta chains were more clonally expanded and had lower generation probabilities than equally common non-associated chains. Presence/absence analyses assumed roughly uniform sequencing depth across donors, an assumption that may not hold. A further reported finding was that TCR beta sequences accurately predicted the HLA-A and HLA-B alleles for most subjects in the first cohort. A total of fewer than 200 TCR beta chains were listed by the study as associated with cytomegalovirus. The sequencing pipeline was judged likely to have produced a cluster of highly shared sequence variants as a technical artifact. Several of the top co-occurrence clusters appeared to be linked to parvovirus B19, influenza, CMV and Epstein-Barr virus, according to a later analysis. For the cohort, immune exposure information was limited to CMV serostatus. The classifier was reported to diagnose cytomegalovirus status with high specificity and sensitivity in both the original cohort and the validation cohort. The authors suggested that the approach could potentially be generalized to other disease states and immunological phenotypes. An earlier analysis of approximately 570 of the donors showed that most TCR beta V segments appeared in productive rearrangements either about 87% or about 30% of the time, which broadly matched IMGT annotations. A few of the identified cytomegalovirus-associated TCR beta chains were confirmed in vitro to be specific for cytomegalovirus antigens.

Library generation was performed with the immunoSEQ multiplex PCR assay. For the multiplex PCR, a mixture combining 60 forward primers for TCR Vbeta segments and 13 reverse primers for TCR Jbeta segments was used. A multiplex PCR assay on genomic DNA amplified the CDR3 region of rearranged TCR beta genes. The Illumina HiSeq System was used to sequence the amplified TCR beta libraries as 87-base-pair reads. As for how the authors treated the data: A later analysis tallied 70 million to 100 million unique TCR beta chains across the 666 repertoires, and about 10 million of those chains were shared by two or more donors. A nearest-neighbor algorithm error-corrected the raw reads and collapsed the reads into unique sequences, merging closely related sequences to remove PCR and sequencing errors. CDR3 sequences were aligned to IMGT reference sequences to assign V, D and J gene segments. For a sequence to be retained, a match of at least six nucleotides to both a V gene segment and a J gene segment was required. Rearrangements were called productive when the CDR3 lacked stop codons and stayed in frame with V and J; all others were non-productive. CDR3 was defined according to IMGT convention as the region running from the second conserved V-encoded cysteine to the conserved J-encoded phenylalanine. The earlier analysis of about 560 of the donors excluded any sequence lacking an unambiguous match to a single V gene segment. An earlier analysis of about 600 of the donors called V segments functional above 56.7% productive rearrangements and segregating when the between-donor standard deviation exceeded 5%. A statistical classification framework was built to diagnose cytomegalovirus status from the catalog of TCR beta chain sequences. In a later analysis, TCR nucleotide sequences were compared against IMGT/GENE-DB human TR gene sequences so that V and J genes could be assigned. In a later analysis, CDR3 sequences and most-parsimonious VDJ recombination scenarios were assigned using the TCRdist pipeline. In a later analysis, each TCR beta chain was defined by its CDR3 amino acid sequence together with its V-gene family, and reads lacking a unique V-gene family were excluded. To address suspected cross-contamination and a sequencing artifact, a later analysis removed a few hundred highly shared, low-generation-probability nucleotide sequences. In a later analysis, a clonal expansion index for each public chain was calculated from normalized within-repertoire ranks of inferred template counts. In a later analysis, generation probabilities were computed using a VDJ recombination model fitted to out-of-frame rearrangements, and the results were checked against IGoR. Hypergeometric tests were used in a later analysis to score TCR-TCR, TCR-HLA and TCR-CMV co-occurrence, with a repertoire-size bias correction applied to the TCR pairs. In a later analysis, false discovery rates were estimated by permuting HLA or CMV assignments 20 times. In a later analysis, co-occurring TCRs were grouped using DBSCAN, with TCRdist sequence similarity added in when clustering inside HLA-allele-positive subsets. Repertoires with fewer than 30,000 or more than 120,000 public chains were left out of co-occurrence clustering, as were a few repertoires with anomalous nucleotide sharing. What TCRdb holds here is the immuneACCESS table cut down to in-frame rearrangements. Part of the clones is not present; checked against another copy, under half of the missing clones reflect an unresolved V gene, and the others are unexplained. The DNA gave D and trimming, while V, J and clone size come from that table. The table kept for this sample lists fewer than 85,000 clones. Roughly 15% of the sample lies in the top ten.

Input material: PBMCs. The clonotype originates from a man aged 45 to 65 in good health and CMV-seropositive.

The DNA sequence follows: TGTGCCAGCAGCCCCCTCACTAGCGGGAGGGGAACAGATACGCAGTATTTT. Protein translation: CASSPLTSGRGTDTQYF. This sequence uses TRBV4-2 and TRBJ2-3; the central 13 bases match TRBD2. Reading from cysteine to phenylalanine, the CDR3 counts 17 amino acids. Only the CDR3 DNA is retained, 51 bases long and in frame from the first base. Taken from the germline V gene, the CDR1 and CDR2 loops are LGHNA and YNFKEQ. Trimming leaves V shorter by 4 bases and J shorter by 3 bases, with the junction holding 7 bases beyond the gene matches.